One sample yielded the 20 T cell receptor beta chains listed below, sequenced in a study of shared clonotypes between healthy human individuals. The repertoire was sequenced with immunoSEQ multiplex PCR; TCRdb's copy has only in-frame clones and lacks some. The table records 2 million to 2.5 million clones, 85% to 95% of them present only once. The sequencing sample was made of naive CD4+ T cells from PBMCs. Subset reported: CD45RA+ positively selected. The source of these receptors is a man aged 18-30 years in good health. Some clones in this sample may be carry-over from other donors' samples.

The V and J genes are TRBV29-1 and TRBJ1-2, with 11 bases that match TRBD1. Germline CDR1 is SQVTM and CDR2 is ANQGSEA. The J segment lost 7 bases and the V segment lost 4 bases, leaving 2 bases of the junction unmatched. This CDR3 spans 12 amino acids. DNA for the CDR3: TGCAGCGTTGGGGACAGGGGGGGTGGCTACACCTTC. Translated, it gives CSVGDRGGGYTF.

This chain uses TRBV7-2 with TRBJ2-1; D remains unclear. The V gene lost 4 bases and the J gene lost 0 bases, with 16 bases spanning the gap. Germline V CDR1 and CDR2: SGHTA, FQGNSA. This CDR3 region has 17 residues. The CDR3 DNA sequence: TGTGCCAGCAGCTATGGTCTCCGGGCAAGCTCCTACAATGAGCAGTTCTTC. Amino acid sequence: CASSYGLRASSYNEQFF.

V is TRBV2 and J is TRBJ1-6; no definite D call. Germline V CDR1 and CDR2: SNHLY, FYNNEI. The V and J ends lost 5 bases and 12 bases respectively, with 17 bases between them. This CDR3 spans 14 amino acids. The CDR3 DNA reads as TGTGCCAGCAGTATTAGTGGGCGATTCGTACCCCTCCACTTT. It yields the protein CASSISGRFVPLHF.

The genes are TRBV7-2 and TRBJ2-7, with 10 bases matching TRBD2. Germline V gene data show CDR1 as SGHTA and CDR2 as FQGNSA. The ends lost 5 bases at V and 4 bases at J; junction bases unmatched: 5. The CDR3 sequence is 14 residues long. CDR3 region: CASSPSGGGYEQYF. The CDR3 DNA follows: TGTGCCAGCAGCCCTAGCGGGGGAGGGTACGAGCAGTACTTC.

J is TRBJ2-3 and V is TRBV29-1; 8 bases are a match to TRBD1. CDR1 is SQVTM, CDR2 ANQGSEA, per germline. The CDR3 extends over 13 amino acids. The V and J ends lost 7 bases and 7 bases, in that order; junction bases with no gene match: 10. The CDR3 here is CSAPGQGPNTQYF. The CDR3 DNA follows: TGCAGCGCCCCTGGACAGGGCCCTAATACGCAGTATTTT.

About this clone itself: The same CDR3 arises from other DNA sequences in this sample as well. The chain is built from TRBV29-1 and TRBJ2-7; D gene ambiguous. The CDR3 spans 13 residues. Germline CDR1 and CDR2: SQVTM and ANQGSEA. V gave up 5 bases and J gave up 0 bases, with 11 bases separating them. The CDR3 coding sequence is TGCAGCGTTAGCAGACCGAGCTCCTACGAGCAGTACTTC. This codes for CSVSRPSSYEQYF.

The rearrangement joins TRBV19 to TRBJ1-5; D not certain. The CDR3 covers 15 residues. Trimming removed 8 bases from V and 6 bases from J, with 20 bases in between. Germline values: CDR1 LNHDA, CDR2 SQIVND (reference sequence). In DNA, the CDR3 is TGTGCCAGTGGGAATTTGTTAGGAGGGAGTCAGCCCCAGCATTTT. It is translated as CASGNLLGGSQPQHF.

This clone was seen more than once but under ten times. The chain has TRBV10-3 and TRBJ1-2; D remains ambiguous. Per germline, CDR1 ENHRY and CDR2 SYGVKD. Trimming shortened V by 1 base and J by 2 bases, and 2 bases separated the two germline ends. This CDR3 has 12 amino acids. CDR3 residues: CAISEYNYGYTF. The CDR3 DNA is TGTGCCATCAGTGAGTACAACTATGGCTACACCTTC.

V usage is TRBV2 and J usage is TRBJ2-7; perhaps TRBD1 as D (5 bases). The CDR3 is 13 amino acids. Trimming took off 5 bases at V and 4 bases at J, with 12 bases between the two ends. CDR1 and CDR2 from the germline V gene are SNHLY and FYNNEI. The chain's CDR3 is CASSSDGAYEQYF. The DNA of the CDR3 is TGTGCCAGCAGTTCCGATGGGGCTTACGAGCAGTACTTC.

The rearrangement links TRBV5-8 to TRBJ1-1; tentatively, D is TRBD1 (6 bases). Trimming shortened V by 0 bases and J by 4 bases, and 13 bases separated the two germline ends. Germline V lookup: CDR1 SGHTS, CDR2 YDEGEE. There are 15 residues in the CDR3. CDR3 sequence: CASSLVQGGGTEAFF. CDR3 sequence (DNA): TGTGCCAGCAGCTTGGTACAGGGAGGAGGCACTGAAGCTTTCTTT.

This chain joins TRBV2 and TRBJ2-7; 7 nucleotides line up with TRBD1. V was clipped by 0 bases and J by 4 bases; unmatched bases: 15. CDR3 length: 18 amino acids. Germline assignment: CDR1 SNHLY and CDR2 FYNNEI. CDR3 loop: CASSEAIKFGTVPYEQYF. The CDR3 DNA reads as TGTGCCAGCAGTGAAGCGATAAAATTCGGGACAGTTCCGTACGAGCAGTACTTC. Variable domain in full (rest from reference TRBV2 and TRBJ2-7): EPEVTQTPSHQVTQMGQEVILRCVPISNHLYFYWYRQILGQKVEFLVSFYNNEISEKSEIFDDQFSVERPDGSNFTLKIRSTKLEDSAMYFCASSEAIKFGTVPYEQYFGPGTRLTVT.

The chain combines TRBV5-4 with TRBJ2-3; 12 nucleotides align to TRBD2. J gave up 4 bases and V 4 bases, and 7 bases lay outside the gene matches. The germline V gene has CDR1 SGHNT and CDR2 YYREEE (reference sequence). This CDR3 is built from 16 residues. In DNA form, the CDR3 reads TGTGCCAGCAGCCAAGCGACTAGCGGGAGTGCAGATACGCAGTATTTT. It translates to CASSQATSGSADTQYF.

The rearrangement uses TRBV19 and TRBJ1-2; D might be TRBD1 (5 bases). Germline CDR1 and CDR2: LNHDA and SQIVND (reference sequence). V gave up 4 bases and J gave up 5 bases, with 14 bases separating them. The CDR3 is made up of 14 amino acids. DNA of the CDR3: TGTGCCAGTAGTACCGTCGGGACGGGATATGGCTACACCTTC. Protein product: CASSTVGTGYGYTF.

This chain connects TRBV14 to TRBJ2-5, with unresolved D. From germline, CDR1 is SGHDN and CDR2 FVKESK. This CDR3 is 15 amino acids long. V shed 0 bases and J shed 5 bases, with 13 bases lying between them. CDR3 protein: CASSQDGRFWETQYF. In nucleotides, the CDR3 is TGTGCCAGCAGCCAAGATGGCCGGTTCTGGGAGACCCAGTACTTC.

The V and J genes are TRBV10-3 and TRBJ1-4; 7 positions match TRBD1. Per the germline V gene, CDR1 is ENHRY and CDR2 is SYGVKD. V gave up 6 bases and J gave up 4 bases; unmatched junction bases: 14. The CDR3 loop spans 17 amino acids. The CDR3 nucleotides read TGTGCCATCAGCCCAGACAGGGTTACCCGGGATAATGAAAAACTGTTTTTT. Amino acids: CAISPDRVTRDNEKLFF.

This chain links TRBV5-5 with TRBJ2-7; D is uncertain. Trimming took off 2 bases at V and 4 bases at J, with 13 bases between the two ends. CDR1 is SGHKS, CDR2 YYEKEE, per germline (reference sequence). The CDR3 length is 14 residues. CDR3 coding DNA: TGTGCCAGCAGCTTATCGGGTCTGCTTTACGAGCAGTACTTC. Amino acid sequence: CASSLSGLLYEQYF.

The chain is built from TRBV19 and TRBJ2-5; D is unresolved. Germline V lookup: CDR1 LNHDA, CDR2 SQIVND (reference sequence). The ends were cut back, 6 bases at V and 2 bases at J, with 13 bases in the middle. The CDR3 contains 14 residues. Here the CDR3 reads CASRKAASQETQYF. In DNA, the CDR3 is TGTGCCAGTAGGAAGGCGGCTAGTCAAGAGACCCAGTACTTC.

The J gene is TRBJ2-1, the V gene TRBV29-1; D possibly uses TRBD1 or TRBD2 (5 bases each). Between the trimmed V and J ends, which lost 7 bases and 4 bases, there was a span of 20 bases. Germline V gene lookup returns CDR1 SQVTM and CDR2 ANQGSEA. The CDR3 extends over 15 amino acids. The CDR3 nucleotides read TGCAGCGGGACACGTTCGGCTAGCCGATACAATGAGCAGTTCTTC. Translation gives CSGTRSASRYNEQFF.

The CDR3 region has the DNA TGTGCCAGCGGGACAGAGGGTTTAGAGACCCAGTACTTC. Its translation is CASGTEGLETQYF. This chain uses TRBV5-4 with TRBJ2-5; 7 bases fit TRBD1. Germline V lookup: CDR1 SGHNT, CDR2 YYREEE (reference sequence). The CDR3 runs to 13 residues. The junction had 7 bases not matched to a gene; V was cut back by 7 bases and J by 4 bases. Full variable domain (missing parts from reference TRBV5-4 and TRBJ2-5): ETGVTQSPTHLIKTRGQQVTLRCSSQSGHNTVSWYQQALGQGPQFIFQYYREEENGRGNFPPRFSGLQFPNYSSELNVNALELDDSALYLCASGTEGLETQYFGPGTRLLVL.

A remark on this clone: This CDR3 is also generated by other DNA sequences in the sample. The gene calls are TRBV7-3 and TRBJ1-1; 8 bases fit TRBD1. From germline, CDR1 is SGHTA and CDR2 FQGTGA. With 5 bases clipped from V and 5 bases from J, the junction kept 7 bases outside the gene matches. The CDR3 is 14 residues long. The CDR3 region has the DNA TGTGCCAGCAGCCTGACAGGGGCTGGGACTGAAGCTTTCTTT. Amino acid sequence: CASSLTGAGTEAFF.